The subject of this entry is one T cell receptor (beta chain). Its antigen specificity is not known. The input lacks base qualities; no much larger clone sits a single base away. The CDR3 runs 13 residues from the cysteine to the phenylalanine. Only CDR3 DNA remains: 39 bases, in frame from the first base. CDR1 and CDR2 are drawn from the germline V gene: SGHTA, FQGNSA. Deletion took 2 bases off V and 4 bases off J, with a span of 9 bases between the germline ends. The entry originates in a study of OX40 agonist ivuxolimab in advanced cancers. Looking at the study overall: The costimulatory receptor OX40 (CD134) was targeted by ivuxolimab, a fully human IgG2 agonistic monoclonal antibody. Intravenous ivuxolimab was administered to patients every 2 weeks at six dose levels: 0.01, 0.1, 0.3, 1.5, 3 and 10 mg/kg. Of the approximately 50 dose-escalation patients, hepatocellular carcinoma was present in approximately 20, melanoma in approximately 15, renal cell carcinoma in 9 and head and neck cancer in 9. In the dose-escalation cohort, more than 75% of patients were male, and the mean age was approximately 55 years, with a range of about 23 to 85. Patients were allowed to have had prior anti-PD-1, anti-PD-L1 or anti-CTLA-4 therapy, and 30% to 40% of the dose-escalation patients had previously received checkpoint inhibitors. Partial responses were achieved by three dose-escalation patients, of whom one had hepatocellular carcinoma and two had cutaneous melanoma. Peripheral TCRbeta sequencing was intended to test whether TCR sequence diversity was altered and clonal T-cell expansion was caused by ivuxolimab. The paper covers the monotherapy dose-escalation part of the phase I ivuxolimab trial, which included N = 52 patients.

The study at large found these results: The antigen specificity of the peripheral T cells that underwent clonal expansion was not determined. Low levels of normalized T-cell clonal expansion were also seen in some patients who did not respond. At doses from 0.1 to 3.0 mg/kg, clonal expansion was seen in both CD4+ and CD8+ blood T cells between baseline and week 6. In partial responders in the 0.1-3.0 mg/kg groups, normalized peripheral clonal expansion was found to be among the lowest, especially among CD8+ T cells. After ivuxolimab, expanded clones were on average more numerous among CD8+ T cells than among CD4+ T cells.

The trial excluded patients who had a history of autoimmune disease or were on systemic immunosuppression. Peripheral blood for TCR sequencing was collected from all dose cohorts at baseline, on cycle 4 day 1, and on cycle 7 day 1. The samples were drawn from a first-in-human, open-label, multicenter phase I dose-escalation trial of ivuxolimab. Adults with locally advanced or metastatic melanoma, renal cell, hepatocellular, or head and neck squamous cell carcinoma were enrolled in the trial. CD4+ and CD8+ T cells were sorted separately from peripheral blood before TCR sequencing. For sequencing of the TCRbeta CDR3 region, genomic DNA was extracted from the sorted cells. The immunoSEQ Assay was used to sequence the TCRbeta CDR3 regions. TCRdb's version of the immuneACCESS table is confined to in-frame rearrangements and falls short of the full clone set. An unresolved V gene accounts for under half of the shortfall where checked; the remainder is of unknown origin. The sample data list tens of thousands of clones, and approximately 84% of these were observed just once. Roughly 12% of the sample lies in the top ten.

The sample consisted of CD4+ or CD8+ T cells sorted from blood, taken in a trial of the OX40 agonist ivuxolimab. Recombination connected TRBV7-2 to TRBJ2-7; the D segment cannot be called with confidence. This TCR derives from an adult with an advanced solid tumor such as melanoma, head and neck, liver or kidney cancer. In nucleotide form, the sequence is TGTGCCAGCAGCTTACCCATGGGATACGAGCAGTACTTC. Its amino acids are CASSLPMGYEQYF.